The clone carrying this TCR beta chain appeared many times. Its specificity is not known. Around 32,000 T cell genomes, or 200 to 250 ng DNA, went into the sorted-subset replicate PCRs. TCRdb's table, derived via immunoSEQ multiplex PCR, lists solely in-frame clones and lacks some. The sample consists of about 120,000 clones, 68% of them appearing once. The sample comes from a study of shared clonotypes between healthy human individuals. Points from the study as a whole: Generally, naive subsets came out with larger estimated richness than memory subsets. In this cohort, only blood was sampled, and tissue repertoires likely differ.

The V gene's germline CDR1 is SGHTS and CDR2 YDEGEE. CDR3 length: 15 residues. Germline trimming cut 0 bases from V and 0 bases from J; bases unmatched to any gene: 2. Sequenced material: memory CD8+ T cells sorted from blood. Subset indicated: CD45RO+ cells pooled with CCR7-negative TemRA cells. The chain carries TRBV5-8 and TRBJ2-7; the match to TRBD2 covers 8 bases. The receptor was derived from a woman younger than 45 in good health. The DNA for the CDR3 is TGTGCCAGCAGCTTGGATACTAGCGGCTCCTACGAGCAGTACTTC. Translating it yields CASSLDTSGSYEQYF.